This T cell receptor beta chain comes out of a study of shared clonotypes between healthy human individuals. The CDR3 contains 17 residues. With V trimmed by 5 bases and J by 5 bases, 14 bases remained unmatched. Germline V gene lookup returns CDR1 MRHNA and CDR2 SNTAGT. Some clones are missing from TCRdb's copy, which holds only in-frame ones; the method was immunoSEQ multiplex PCR. The data hold roughly 300,000 clones, with about nine tenths observed a single time. Sequencing was carried out using memory CD8+ T cells sorted from blood. Subset noted: CD45RO+ cells pooled with CCR7-negative TemRA cells. This chain uses TRBV6-4 with TRBJ2-1, with TRBD2 matching 8 bases. The TCR was taken from a man aged 18-30 years in good health. The CDR3 loop is CASSKVIGTRQNNEQFF. CDR3 coding DNA: TGTGCCAGCAGTAAAGTCATCGGGACTAGACAGAACAATGAGCAGTTCTTC.